One and the same sample provided the 32 T cell receptor beta chains below, sequenced in a study of T-cell reconstitution after alpha-beta-depleted transplantation in children (TCRdb year 2016). The library was obtained by PCR. Sequenced on an Illumina HiSeq 2500. TCR library preparation used molecular barcoding, with unique molecular identifiers applied to normalize quantification of the TCRbeta repertoire. In TCRdb, the public reads were trimmed at Q25 with fastp and aligned with MiXCR, with productive beta chains retained. Rows merge per CDR3 protein into single entries with the most common DNA and genes. The sample profile shows 400,000 to 500,000 distinct CDR3 sequences; about 11% of them were found once. The ten largest account for about 5% of the sample. This material consisted of PBMCs from the stem cell graft donor, taken from the stem cell graft. These receptors all stem from a human donor who donated a stem cell graft to a child with acute myeloid leukemia.

This clonotype was counted only a few times. The chain has TRBV11-3 and TRBJ2-5, with TRBD1 matching 7 bases. The CDR3 spans 18 residues. V was pared by 3 bases and J by 5 bases, with 18 bases of the junction left unmatched. The germline CDR1 and CDR2 sequences are SGHNT and YENEEA. This CDR3 is CASSLGGGHRGIGETQYF. As DNA, the CDR3 is TGTGCCAGCAGCTTGGGTGGTGGACACAGGGGTATCGGGGAGACCCAGTACTTC. Looking up the rest from reference TRBV11-3 and TRBJ2-5 gives the full variable domain: EAGVVQSPRYKIIEKKQPVAFWCNPISGHNTLYWYLQNLGQGPELLIRYENEEAVDDSQLPKDRFSAERLKGVDSTLKIQPAELGDSAVYLCASSLGGGHRGIGETQYFGPGTRLLVL.

The genes are TRBV12-3 or TRBV12-4 and TRBJ1-1, with D possibly matching TRBD1 (5 bases). The germline V and J ends were trimmed by 7 bases and 6 bases, with 12 bases remaining between them. The CDR3 is 12 residues long. The CDR3 sequence is CASTTRGAEAFF. CDR3 nucleotides: TGTGCCAGCACCACGCGGGGGGCTGAAGCTTTCTTT.

The rearrangement links TRBV7-2 to TRBJ1-2, with 9 bases fitting TRBD1. Germline V gene data show CDR1 as SGHTA and CDR2 as FQGNSA. J gave up 6 bases and V 4 bases, and 3 bases lay outside the gene matches. CDR3 length: 13 amino acids. Here the CDR3 reads CASSWDRVNGYTF. DNA of the CDR3: TGTGCCAGCAGCTGGGACAGGGTCAATGGCTACACCTTC. The whole variable domain, remainder taken from reference TRBV7-2 and TRBJ1-2, is GAGVSQSPSNKVTEKGKDVELRCDPISGHTALYWYRQSLGQGLEFLIYFQGNSAPDKSGLPSDRFSAERTGGSVSTLTIQRTQQEDSAVYLCASSWDRVNGYTFGSGTRLTVV.

The chain carries TRBV10-3 and TRBJ2-5, with TRBD1 matching over 8 bases. The CDR3 runs 15 residues. The germline gives CDR1 ENHRY, CDR2 SYGVKD. With 0 bases clipped from V and 4 bases from J, the junction kept 4 bases outside the gene matches. CDR3 bases: TGTGCCATCAGTGAGTCCAGGGGGCTAGGAGAGACCCAGTACTTC. Encoded protein: CAISESRGLGETQYF.

The V and J genes are TRBV29-1 and TRBJ2-3; 8 bases align to TRBD2. CDR3 length: 15 amino acids. CDR1 and CDR2 from the germline V gene are SQVTM and ANQGSEA. V trimming: 3 bases; J trimming: 1 base; junction bases outside the gene matches: 6. The CDR3: CSVDNLREGTDTQYF. CDR3 sequence (DNA): TGCAGCGTTGATAACTTGCGGGAGGGCACAGATACGCAGTATTTT.

This clonotype was seen more than once but under ten times. The CDR3: CASSPSGRALYEQFF. The CDR3, as DNA: TGTGCCAGCAGCCCCAGCGGGAGGGCTCTATATGAGCAGTTCTTC. J is TRBJ2-1 and V is TRBV2, with 10 nucleotides matching TRBD2. V was pared by 6 bases and J by 8 bases, with 10 bases of the junction left unmatched. CDR1 and CDR2 (germline): SNHLY, FYNNEI. This CDR3 contains 15 residues.

This clonotype has at least ten counts. This chain uses TRBV29-1 with TRBJ2-7, with 7 bases aligning to TRBD1. Germline trimming cut 6 bases from V and 4 bases from J; bases unmatched to any gene: 3. CDR1 is SQVTM, CDR2 ANQGSEA, per germline. The CDR3 is 11 residues long. CDR3 in DNA: TGCAGCGTAATGACAGGGTACGAGCAGTACGTC. It yields the protein CSVMTGYEQYV.

This clonotype has more than one count but fewer than ten. V usage is TRBV12-3 or TRBV12-4 and J usage is TRBJ2-5; no clear D gene. V was clipped by 1 base and J by 2 bases, with 8 bases between them. This CDR3 region has 14 residues. This CDR3 is CASSLGARQETQYF. The DNA of the CDR3 is TGTGCCAGCAGTTTAGGGGCGCGGCAAGAGACCCAGTACTTC.

This clonotype was picked up a small number of times. V is TRBV5-6 and J is TRBJ1-1; 7 nucleotides align to TRBD1. Germline assignment: CDR1 SGHDT and CDR2 YYEEEE. The V gene end was trimmed by 4 bases and the J gene end by 0 bases; junction bases not matched to a gene: 6. This CDR3 is built from 15 residues. The CDR3 region is CASSRTGYMNTEAFF. The CDR3 nucleotides read TGTGCCAGCAGCAGGACAGGTTATATGAACACTGAAGCTTTCTTT. The entire variable domain, with the rest obtained from reference TRBV5-6 and TRBJ1-1, is as follows: DAGVTQSPTHLIKTRGQQVTLRCSPKSGHDTVSWYQQALGQGPQFIFQYYEEEERQRGNFPDRFSGHQFPNYSSELNVNALLLGDSALYLCASSRTGYMNTEAFFGQGTRLTVV.

The V and J genes are TRBV7-2 and TRBJ2-1; maybe TRBD1 (6 bases). The germline V gene encodes CDR1 SGHTA and CDR2 FQGNSA. The CDR3 sequence is 13 residues long. V shed 4 bases and J shed 8 bases, with 12 bases lying between them. The CDR3 DNA reads as TGTGCCAGCAGCTCGGACAGTGGCTATGAGCAGTTCTTC. Its translation: CASSSDSGYEQFF.

This clonotype has only a few counts. The chain is built from TRBV10-3 and TRBJ2-7; D unclear. Between the trimmed V and J ends, which lost 0 bases and 4 bases, there was a span of 10 bases. The V gene's germline CDR1 is ENHRY and CDR2 SYGVKD. CDR3 size: 14 residues. The CDR3: CAISESILTYEQYF. CDR3 in DNA: TGTGCCATCAGTGAGTCTATCCTAACATACGAGCAGTACTTC.

The rearrangement uses TRBV3-1 and TRBJ2-7, with 7 bases that match TRBD2. V trimming: 4 bases; J trimming: 4 bases; junction bases outside the gene matches: 4. The CDR3 consists of 13 residues. CDR1 LGHDT and CDR2 YNNKEL come from the germline V gene (reference sequence). The CDR3 bases are TGTGCCAGCAGCCCCAGGGAGGGGTACGAGCAGTACTTC. It translates to CASSPREGYEQYF.

This clonotype was counted between two and nine times. This sequence joins TRBV20-1 and TRBJ2-5; D may be TRBD2 (5 bases). Trimming shortened V by 4 bases and J by 4 bases, and 16 bases separated the two germline ends. The CDR3 is 14 amino acids. In germline, CDR1 is DFQATT, CDR2 SNEGSKA (reference sequence). DNA for the CDR3: TGCAGTGCTACCGATAGCGCAGGCACAGAGACCCAGTACTTC. Amino acid sequence: CSATDSAGTETQYF.

Only a few counts were recorded for this clonotype. This sequence joins TRBV5-1 and TRBJ2-2; D is tentatively TRBD1 or TRBD2 (5 bases each). Germline CDR1 and CDR2: SGHRS and YFSETQ. V gave up 3 bases and J gave up 4 bases, with 13 bases separating them. The CDR3 loop spans 15 amino acids. As DNA, the CDR3 is TGCGCCAGCAGCTCTGGGACGGGCGGCACCGGGGAGCTGTTTTTT. It yields the protein CASSSGTGGTGELFF.

This clonotype was found many times. V and J are TRBV6-2 or TRBV6-3 and TRBJ2-7; 8 bases fit TRBD1. Germline V lookup: CDR1 MNHEY, CDR2 SVGEGT. The CDR3 totals 15 residues. J gave up 4 bases and V 6 bases, and 11 bases lay outside the gene matches. As DNA, the CDR3 is TGTGCCAGCAGAGACGGAGCAGGGGGCAAATACGAGCAGTACTTC. Its translation: CASRDGAGGKYEQYF.

This clonotype has at least ten counts. The chain employs TRBV4-1 and TRBJ2-5; D tentatively reads TRBD1 or TRBD2 (5 bases each). Trimming removed 1 base from V and 7 bases from J, with 10 bases in between. In germline, CDR1 is MGHRA, CDR2 YSYEKL. The CDR3 runs to 13 residues. CDR3 sequence (DNA): TGCGCCAGCAGCCAAGTTGGTGGGGGGACCCAGTACTTC. Translating gives CASSQVGGGTQYF.

This chain connects TRBV30 to TRBJ2-3; 12 nucleotides line up with TRBD2. V gave up 1 base and J gave up 9 bases; unmatched junction bases: 8. From germline, CDR1 is GTSNPN and CDR2 SVGIG (reference sequence). The CDR3 totals 15 residues. CDR3 DNA sequence: TGTGCCTGGAGTGGGACTAGCGGGATTCAGGAAACGCAGTATTTT. Encoded protein: CAWSGTSGIQETQYF.

This clonotype was detected only a few times. The chain uses TRBV5-6 and TRBJ2-4; D may correspond to TRBD1 or TRBD2 (5 bases each). Germline CDR1 is SGHDT and CDR2 is YYEEEE. The V end was cut by 4 bases, the J end by 8 bases, with 22 bases between. CDR3 length: 16 residues. The CDR3 DNA follows: TGTGCCAGCAGCCCGTCGGGTCGCAGGGTCGGGGACATTCAGTACTTC. Its translation is CASSPSGRRVGDIQYF.

The sample holds a few counts of this clonotype. This sequence joins TRBV6-2 or TRBV6-3 and TRBJ1-1; D is unresolved. The CDR3 is made up of 14 amino acids. From germline, CDR1 is MNHEY and CDR2 SVGEGT. With 2 bases removed from V and 5 bases from J, the gap between germline ends came to 12 bases. The CDR3 is CASSYVEVRTEAFF. The CDR3 bases are TGTGCCAGCAGTTACGTGGAGGTGAGAACTGAAGCTTTCTTT.

This chain uses TRBV9 with TRBJ1-1; D unclear. CDR3 length equals 13 residues. The V end lost 0 bases, the J end lost 4 bases, and 7 bases lay between the germline ends. CDR1 SGDLS and CDR2 YYNGEE come from the germline V gene. The CDR3 DNA sequence: TGTGCCAGCAGCGTAGCTGGTTCCACTGAAGCTTTCTTT. It yields the protein CASSVAGSTEAFF. The complete variable domain, with remaining parts taken from reference TRBV9 and TRBJ1-1, reads DSGVTQTPKHLITATGQRVTLRCSPRSGDLSVYWYQQSLDQGLQFLIQYYNGEERAKGNILERFSAQQFPDLHSELNLSSLELGDSALYFCASSVAGSTEAFFGQGTRLTVV.

This chain uses TRBV29-1 with TRBJ1-3; D call uncertain. The germline gives CDR1 SQVTM, CDR2 ANQGSEA. This CDR3 spans 11 amino acids. Deletions cut 6 bases from V and 3 bases from J, with 6 bases between. The CDR3, as DNA: TGCAGCGTCACGGGTGGAAACACCATATATTTT. Translation gives CSVTGGNTIYF.

This clonotype was found many times. This chain connects TRBV5-6 to TRBJ2-1; 8 positions match TRBD1. The CDR3 spans 14 residues. Germline V CDR1 and CDR2: SGHDT, YYEEEE. Unmatched junction bases numbered 9, after V lost 6 bases and J lost 7 bases. CDR3 loop: CASKRRTGRNEQFF. DNA for the CDR3: TGTGCCAGCAAGAGGAGGACAGGGCGTAATGAGCAGTTCTTC.

A few counts support this clonotype. The chain has TRBV5-1 and TRBJ2-1, with 10 bases identical to TRBD1. Germline assignment: CDR1 SGHRS and CDR2 YFSETQ. This CDR3 region has 15 residues. V shed 6 bases, J shed 5 bases, and the junction held 8 bases outside the gene matches. CDR3 in DNA: TGCGCCAGCAACATTGGACAGGGGGTGAACAATGAGCAGTTCTTC. The encoded protein is CASNIGQGVNNEQFF.

The V and J genes are TRBV7-3 and TRBJ2-3, with 11 bases matching TRBD2. This CDR3 spans 16 amino acids. J gave up 2 bases and V 5 bases, and 6 bases lay outside the gene matches. Germline values: CDR1 SGHTA, CDR2 FQGTGA. CDR3 bases: TGTGCCAGCAGCCCCCGACTAGCGGGAAACACAGATACGCAGTATTTT. Its translation: CASSPRLAGNTDTQYF. Variable domain in full (rest from reference TRBV7-3 and TRBJ2-3): GAGVSQTPSNKVTEKGKYVELRCDPISGHTALYWYRQSLGQGPEFLIYFQGTGAADDSGLPNDRFFAVRPEGSVSTLKIQRTERGDSAVYLCASSPRLAGNTDTQYFGPGTRLTVL.

J is TRBJ1-6 and V is TRBV5-1; 7 nucleotides match TRBD1. Germline V gene lookup returns CDR1 SGHRS and CDR2 YFSETQ. The CDR3 loop spans 15 amino acids. J lost 6 bases, V lost 4 bases, and 7 bases had no gene match. CDR3 residues: CASSGNRDSNSPLHF. DNA for the CDR3: TGCGCCAGCAGCGGAAACCGGGACAGTAATTCACCCCTCCACTTT.

This chain uses TRBV6-2 or TRBV6-3 with TRBJ2-7; TRBD2 aligns across 7 bases. The trim removed 10 bases at V and 7 bases at J, leaving 10 bases unmatched. The CDR3 is made up of 12 amino acids. The germline V gene encodes CDR1 MNHEY and CDR2 SVGEGT. CDR3 amino acids: CATGDYLWEQYF. The DNA of the CDR3 is TGTGCCACCGGGGACTACCTCTGGGAGCAGTACTTC.

DNA for the CDR3: TGTGCCACCAGCAGAGTTGGAACCGTGGATCCGTATGGCTACACCTTC. Translated, it gives CATSRVGTVDPYGYTF. This sequence joins TRBV15 and TRBJ1-2; D is uncertain. The length of the CDR3 is 16 residues. CDR1 and CDR2 (germline): LNHNV, YYDKDF (reference sequence). V lost 1 base to trimming and J lost 5 bases, with 17 bases between them.

As regards this clonotype: A much larger clone differs from this one at a single base, so this may be a read error. This rearrangement joins TRBV5-6 to TRBJ2-5, with D possibly matching TRBD1 (5 bases). The CDR3 loop spans 16 amino acids. Germline V gene lookup returns CDR1 SGHDT and CDR2 YYEEEE. CDR3 sequence: CVSSSAPLRVSETQYF. As DNA, the CDR3 is TGTGTCAGCAGCAGCGCCCCACTCAGGGTTAGCGAGACCCAGTACTTC.

The V call is TRBV20-1, the J call TRBJ2-1; TRBD2 matches 8 bases. The CDR3 has 15 residues. Germline CDR1 reads DFQATT; CDR2 reads SNEGSKA (reference sequence). V was clipped by 0 bases and J by 6 bases; unmatched bases: 7. CDR3: CSARDGAGEINEQFF. DNA of the CDR3: TGCAGTGCTAGAGACGGAGCGGGAGAGATCAATGAGCAGTTCTTC.

This chain connects TRBV18 to TRBJ2-3, with TRBD1 matching 7 bases. CDR3 size: 16 residues. CDR1 is KGHSH and CDR2 is LQKENI in the germline V gene. J was trimmed by 1 base and V by 3 bases; bases with no gene match: 7. The CDR3 DNA is TGTGCCAGCTCACCGACTCTGGGGACAGGCACAGATACGCAGTATTTT. Encoded protein: CASSPTLGTGTDTQYF.

The CDR3 loop is CASTPPGNMNTEAFF. The CDR3 coding sequence is TGCGCCAGCACCCCGCCGGGGAACATGAACACTGAAGCTTTCTTT. The chain employs TRBV5-1 and TRBJ1-1; D call uncertain. The CDR3 runs 15 residues. Germline assignment: CDR1 SGHRS and CDR2 YFSETQ. V lost 6 bases, J lost 0 bases, and 15 bases lay in between. The full variable domain, completed using reference TRBV5-1 and TRBJ1-1, is KAGVTQTPRYLIKTRGQQVTLSCSPISGHRSVSWYQQTPGQGLQFLFEYFSETQRNKGNFPGRFSGRQFSNSRSEMNVSTLELGDSALYLCASTPPGNMNTEAFFGQGTRLTVV.

V gene TRBV15 combines with J gene TRBJ1-4, with TRBD1 matching 10 bases. The J segment lost 8 bases and the V segment lost 1 base, leaving 4 bases of the junction unmatched. Per germline, CDR1 LNHNV and CDR2 YYDKDF (reference sequence). The CDR3 covers 15 residues. This chain's CDR3 is CATSRAGTGVEKLFF. CDR3 DNA sequence: TGTGCCACCAGCAGAGCCGGGACAGGGGTCGAAAAACTGTTTTTT.